This paragraph covers one T cell receptor (beta chain) sequence. The sample comes from a study of blood T cell repertoires in COVID-19. Study background: The United States, Italy and Spain supplied acute and convalescent COVID-19 samples. The analysed material was cDNA or gDNA that came from T cells, B-cell-depleted T cells, or PBMCs.

There are 14 residues in the CDR3. V lost 3 bases, J lost 0 bases, and 11 bases lay in between. CDR1 is DFQATT, CDR2 SNEGSKA, per germline (reference sequence). Authors' analysis steps: The authors estimated nucleated cell counts from reference gene primer amplification. Sequenced by immunoSEQ multiplex PCR; TCRdb stores in-frame clones only, minus some. Clone size and V and J calls were adopted from that table, with D and trimming inferred from the DNA. Of almost 95,000 clones listed, 72% were seen once; the top ten hold approximately 23%. Sequenced input: peripheral blood. V is TRBV20-1 and J is TRBJ2-5; D ambiguous. The clonotype was recovered from a woman aged 55-70 years in a cohort sampled during active or convalescent COVID-19. The CDR3 loop is CSASPSAYQETQYF. In DNA form, the CDR3 reads TGCAGTGCTAGTCCCAGCGCGTACCAAGAGACCCAGTACTTC.